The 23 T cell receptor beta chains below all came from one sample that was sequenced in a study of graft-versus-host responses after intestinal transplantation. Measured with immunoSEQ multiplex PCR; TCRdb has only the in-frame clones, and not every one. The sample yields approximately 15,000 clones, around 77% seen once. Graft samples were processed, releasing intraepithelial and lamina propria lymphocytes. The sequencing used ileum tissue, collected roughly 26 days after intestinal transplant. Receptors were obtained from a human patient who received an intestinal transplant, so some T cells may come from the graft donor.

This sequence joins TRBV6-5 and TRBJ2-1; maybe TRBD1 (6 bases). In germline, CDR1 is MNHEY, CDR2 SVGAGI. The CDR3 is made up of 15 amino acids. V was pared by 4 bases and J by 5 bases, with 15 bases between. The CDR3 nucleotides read TGTGCCAGCAGTTTTTACAGGGCGCAAGACAATGAGCAGTTCTTC. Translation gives CASSFYRAQDNEQFF.

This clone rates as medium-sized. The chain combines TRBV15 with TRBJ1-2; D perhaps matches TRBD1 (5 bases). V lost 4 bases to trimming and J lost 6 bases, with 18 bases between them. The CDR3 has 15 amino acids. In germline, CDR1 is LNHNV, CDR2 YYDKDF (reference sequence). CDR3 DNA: TGTGCCACCAGCATTTCGATGGGGCGCGGAAATGGCTACACCTTC. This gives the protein CATSISMGRGNGYTF.

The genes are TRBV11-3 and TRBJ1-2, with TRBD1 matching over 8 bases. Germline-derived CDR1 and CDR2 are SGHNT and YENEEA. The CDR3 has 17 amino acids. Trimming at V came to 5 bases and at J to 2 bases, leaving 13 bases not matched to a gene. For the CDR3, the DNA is TGTGCCAGCAGCGTCCGTGGACAGGGAGATAGAAACTATGGCTACACCTTC. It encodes CASSVRGQGDRNYGYTF. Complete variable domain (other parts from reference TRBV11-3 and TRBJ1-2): EAGVVQSPRYKIIEKKQPVAFWCNPISGHNTLYWYLQNLGQGPELLIRYENEEAVDDSQLPKDRFSAERLKGVDSTLKIQPAELGDSAVYLCASSVRGQGDRNYGYTFGSGTRLTVV.

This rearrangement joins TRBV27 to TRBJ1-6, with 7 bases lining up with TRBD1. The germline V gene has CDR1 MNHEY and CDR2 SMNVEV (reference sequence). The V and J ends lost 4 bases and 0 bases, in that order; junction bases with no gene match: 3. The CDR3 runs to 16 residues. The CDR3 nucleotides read TGTGCCAGCAGTTCCACAGGGGTCTCCTATAATTCACCCCTCCACTTT. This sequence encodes CASSSTGVSYNSPLHF.

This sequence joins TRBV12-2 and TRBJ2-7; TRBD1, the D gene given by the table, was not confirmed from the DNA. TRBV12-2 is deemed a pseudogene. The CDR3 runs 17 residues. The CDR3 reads CASRLVPDRPFSYEQYV. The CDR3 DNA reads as TGTGCAAGTCGCTTAGTTCCCGACAGGCCGTTCTCCTACGAGCAGTACGTC.

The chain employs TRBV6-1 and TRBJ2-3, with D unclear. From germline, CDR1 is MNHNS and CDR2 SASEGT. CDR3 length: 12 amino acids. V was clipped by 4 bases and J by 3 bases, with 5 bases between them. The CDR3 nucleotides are TGTGCCAGCAGTGCCTATACAGATACGCAGTATTTT. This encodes CASSAYTDTQYF.

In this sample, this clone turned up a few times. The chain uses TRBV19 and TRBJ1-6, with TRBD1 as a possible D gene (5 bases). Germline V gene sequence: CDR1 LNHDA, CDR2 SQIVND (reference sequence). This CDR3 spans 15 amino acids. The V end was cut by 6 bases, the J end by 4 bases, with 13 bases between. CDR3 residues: CASSDSAFYNSPLHF. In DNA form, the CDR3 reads TGTGCCAGTAGCGACAGTGCTTTTTATAATTCACCCCTCCACTTT.

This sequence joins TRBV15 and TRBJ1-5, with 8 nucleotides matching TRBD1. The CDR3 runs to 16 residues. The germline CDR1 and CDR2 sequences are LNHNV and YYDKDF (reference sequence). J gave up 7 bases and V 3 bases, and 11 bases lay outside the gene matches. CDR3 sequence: CATSSEDRVSEQPQHF. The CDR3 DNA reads TGTGCCACCAGCAGTGAGGACAGGGTCTCAGAGCAGCCCCAGCATTTT.

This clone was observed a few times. As DNA, the CDR3 is TGCGCCAGCAGCCCAGGGGGCAGGGGACATAACACTGAAGCTTTCTTT. This gives the protein CASSPGGRGHNTEAFF. The rearrangement uses TRBV4-3 and TRBJ1-1; the match to TRBD1 covers 8 bases. The J segment lost 2 bases and the V segment lost 4 bases, leaving 9 bases of the junction unmatched. This CDR3 is built from 16 residues. Germline loops: CDR1 LGHNA, CDR2 YSLEER.

The CDR3 sequence is CASSRPGGTDTQYF. The CDR3 DNA is TGTGCCAGCAGCCGACCTGGGGGGACAGATACGCAGTATTTT. The chain uses TRBV7-9 and TRBJ2-3; D possibly corresponds to TRBD2 (6 bases). Per the germline V gene, CDR1 is SEHNR and CDR2 is FQNEAQ (reference sequence). V lost 5 bases to trimming and J lost 3 bases, with 12 bases between them. The CDR3 has 14 amino acids.

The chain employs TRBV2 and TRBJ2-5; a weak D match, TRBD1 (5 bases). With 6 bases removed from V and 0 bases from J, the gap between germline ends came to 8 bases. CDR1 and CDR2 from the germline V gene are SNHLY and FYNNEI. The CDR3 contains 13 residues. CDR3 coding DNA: TGTGCCAGCAGCTGGGGCCACCAAGAGACCCAGTACTTC. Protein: CASSWGHQETQYF.

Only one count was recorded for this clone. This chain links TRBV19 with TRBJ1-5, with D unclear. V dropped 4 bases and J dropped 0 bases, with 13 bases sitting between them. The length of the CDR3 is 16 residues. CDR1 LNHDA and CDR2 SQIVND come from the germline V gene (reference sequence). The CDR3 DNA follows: TGTGCCAGTAGTACCCGATTACTCGATAGCAATCAGCCCCAGCATTTT. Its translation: CASSTRLLDSNQPQHF.

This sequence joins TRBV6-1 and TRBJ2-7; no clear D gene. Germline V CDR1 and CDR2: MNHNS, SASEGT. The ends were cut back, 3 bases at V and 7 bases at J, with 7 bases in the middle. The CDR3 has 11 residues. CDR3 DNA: TGTGCCAGCAGTGAGTTCGGGGAGCAGTACGTC. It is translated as CASSEFGEQYV.

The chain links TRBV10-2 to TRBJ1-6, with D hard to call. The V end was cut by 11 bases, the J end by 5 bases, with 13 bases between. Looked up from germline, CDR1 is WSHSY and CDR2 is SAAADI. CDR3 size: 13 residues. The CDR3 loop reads CAGKPGNNSPLHF. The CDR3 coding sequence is TGCGCCGGCAAACCCGGGAATAATTCACCCCTCCACTTT.

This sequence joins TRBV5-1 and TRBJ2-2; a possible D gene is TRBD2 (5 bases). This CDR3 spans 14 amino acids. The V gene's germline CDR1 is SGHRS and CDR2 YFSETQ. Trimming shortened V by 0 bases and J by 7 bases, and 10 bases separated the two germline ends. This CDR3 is CASSLELVIGELFF. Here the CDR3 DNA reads TGCGCCAGCAGCTTGGAACTAGTCATCGGGGAGCTGTTTTTT.

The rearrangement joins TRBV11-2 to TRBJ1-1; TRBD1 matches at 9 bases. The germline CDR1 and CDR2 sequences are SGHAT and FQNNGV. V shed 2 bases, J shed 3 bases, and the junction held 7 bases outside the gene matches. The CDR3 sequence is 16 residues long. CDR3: CASSLLRQGVYTEAFF. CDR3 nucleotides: TGTGCCAGCAGCTTATTGCGACAGGGGGTCTACACTGAAGCTTTCTTT.

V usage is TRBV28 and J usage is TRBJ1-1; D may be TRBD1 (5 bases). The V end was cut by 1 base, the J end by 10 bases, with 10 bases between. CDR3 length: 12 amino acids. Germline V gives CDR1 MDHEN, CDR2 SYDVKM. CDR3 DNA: TGTGCCAGCAGTTTATCGGGGGGAGGAGCTTTCTTT. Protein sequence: CASSLSGGGAFF. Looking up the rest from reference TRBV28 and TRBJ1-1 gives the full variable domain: DVKVTQSSRYLVKRTGEKVFLECVQDMDHENMFWYRQDPGLGLRLIYFSYDVKMKEKGDIPEGYSVSREKKERFSLILESASTNQTSMYLCASSLSGGGAFFGQGTRLTVV.

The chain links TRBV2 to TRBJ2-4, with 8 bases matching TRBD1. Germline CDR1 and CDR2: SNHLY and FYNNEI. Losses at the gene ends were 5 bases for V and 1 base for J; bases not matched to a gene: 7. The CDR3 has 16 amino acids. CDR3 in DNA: TGTGCCAGCAGTCCCACAGGGGGTTCGGCCAAAAACATTCAGTACTTC. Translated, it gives CASSPTGGSAKNIQYF.

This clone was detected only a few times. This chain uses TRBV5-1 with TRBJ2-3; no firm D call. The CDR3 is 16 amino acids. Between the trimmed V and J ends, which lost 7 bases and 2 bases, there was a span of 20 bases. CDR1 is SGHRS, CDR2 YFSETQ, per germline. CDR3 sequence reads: CASASGALSLTDTQYF. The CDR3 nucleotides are TGCGCCAGCGCTTCAGGCGCGTTGTCTCTCACAGATACGCAGTATTTT.

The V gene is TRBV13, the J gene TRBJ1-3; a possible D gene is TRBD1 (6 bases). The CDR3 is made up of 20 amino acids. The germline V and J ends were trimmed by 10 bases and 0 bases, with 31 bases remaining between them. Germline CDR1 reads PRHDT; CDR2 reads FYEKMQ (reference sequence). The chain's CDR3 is CATQGALRTGLETSGNTIYF. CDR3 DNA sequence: TGTGCCACCCAAGGTGCGCTTCGAACAGGGCTGGAGACCTCTGGAAACACCATATATTTT.

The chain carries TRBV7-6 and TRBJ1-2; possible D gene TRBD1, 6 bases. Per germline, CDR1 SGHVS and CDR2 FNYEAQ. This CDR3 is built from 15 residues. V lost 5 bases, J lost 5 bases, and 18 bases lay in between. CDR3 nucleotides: TGTGCCAGCAGCCCGGCGGGGGCTTCGGGGTATGGCTACACCTTC. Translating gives CASSPAGASGYGYTF.

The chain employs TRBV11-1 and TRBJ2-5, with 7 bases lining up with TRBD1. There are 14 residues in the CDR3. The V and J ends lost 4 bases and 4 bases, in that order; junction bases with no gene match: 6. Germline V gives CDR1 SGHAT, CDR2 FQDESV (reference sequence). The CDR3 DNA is TGTGCCAGCAGCTACGACAGGGCTGCAGAGACCCAGTACTTC. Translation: CASSYDRAAETQYF. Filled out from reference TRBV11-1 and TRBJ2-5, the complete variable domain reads EAEVAQSPRYKITEKSQAVAFWCDPISGHATLYWYRQILGQGPELLVQFQDESVVDDSQLPKDRFSAERLKGVDSTLKIQPAELGDSAMYLCASSYDRAAETQYFGPGTRLLVL.

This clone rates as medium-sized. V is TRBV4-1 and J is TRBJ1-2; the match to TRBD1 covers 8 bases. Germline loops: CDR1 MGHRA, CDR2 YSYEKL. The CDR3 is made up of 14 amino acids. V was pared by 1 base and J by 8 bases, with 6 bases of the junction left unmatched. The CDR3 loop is CASSQADREGGYTF. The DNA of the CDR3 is TGCGCCAGCAGCCAAGCGGACAGGGAGGGAGGCTACACCTTC.